The rows below give T cell receptor beta chains drawn from one sample of a study of T-cell memory formation after mild COVID-19. TCRdb fed the 5' RACE reads into MiXCR, producing one record per CDR3 protein. This sample has over 300,000 distinct CDR3 sequences, with around 20% found just once. The specimen was PBMCs or a T cell subset sorted from them (not recorded which). The receptors were sampled from a man between 18 and 29 years old who had mild COVID-19 (a few samples of this study predate the infection). Cell type and time point are not known. The CDR3 runs from the conserved cysteine through the conserved F or W. A D gene is named only where the DNA matches it firmly. Size tells how often a clone was seen (once, few, many) or the class of an expanded clone, and some rows leave it out.

d_gene,abundance,len,v_gene,j_gene,CDR3aa,CDR3nt
-,-,14,TRBV6-6,TRBJ1-1,CASSAKPGSTEAFF,TGTGCCAGCAGTGCGAAGCCCGGGAGCACTGAAGCTTTCTTT
-,few,13,TRBV12-3/TRBV12-4,TRBJ1-1,CASSHSPDTEAFF,TGTGCCAGCAGCCACAGCCCCGACACTGAAGCTTTCTTT
-,few,16,TRBV4-1,TRBJ2-7,CASSLTYSGRLGWQYF,TGCGCCAGCAGCCTGACTTACTCGGGACGCTTGGGATGGCAGTACTTC
-,-,11,TRBV20-1,TRBJ2-7,CSAIEGYEQYF,TGCAGTGCTATCGAAGGCTACGAGCAGTACTTC
-,few,15,TRBV9,TRBJ2-1,CASSSQGGTYNEQFF,TGTGCCAGCAGCTCGCAGGGGGGGACCTACAATGAGCAGTTCTTC
-,-,14,TRBV14,TRBJ1-1,CASSQTERRTEAFF,TGTGCCAGCAGCCAGACGGAGCGGCGGACTGAAGCTTTCTTT
TRBD2,many,12,TRBV7-2,TRBJ2-7,CASTVAGGEQYF,TGTGCCAGCACCGTCGCGGGGGGCGAGCAGTACTTC
-,-,14,TRBV7-9,TRBJ2-1,CASSPLWQLNEQFF,TGTGCCAGCAGCCCCCTGTGGCAACTCAATGAGCAGTTCTTC
-,-,16,TRBV5-1,TRBJ2-1,CASSEAQDTRINEQFF,TGCGCCAGCAGCGAGGCGCAGGACACCCGGATAAATGAGCAGTTCTTC
-,-,14,TRBV20-1,TRBJ1-2,CSARSLMDNYGYTF,TGCAGTGCTAGAAGTCTTATGGATAACTATGGCTACACCTTC
-,few,16,TRBV6-1,TRBJ1-2,CASSEFPDGANYGYTF,TGTGCCAGCAGTGAATTTCCCGACGGAGCTAACTATGGCTACACCTTC
-,few,15,TRBV4-1,TRBJ1-2,CASSQVRRREGGYTF,TGCGCCAGCAGCCAAGTGCGGCGGAGGGAAGGAGGCTACACCTTC
TRBD1,-,14,TRBV4-3,TRBJ1-2,CASSQEVGQYGYTF,TGCGCCAGCAGCCAAGAAGTGGGACAGTATGGCTACACCTTC
-,few,15,TRBV6-5,TRBJ1-6,CASRPLGAYNSPLHF,TGTGCCAGCAGACCTCTGGGAGCCTATAATTCACCCCTCCACTTT
-,few,13,TRBV7-9,TRBJ2-7,CASSSDAAYEQYF,TGTGCCAGCAGCTCGGACGCCGCCTACGAGCAGTACTTC
-,many,13,TRBV5-1,TRBJ2-1,CASSLGGDNEQFF,TGCGCCAGCAGCTTGGGCGGGGACAATGAGCAGTTCTTC
-,-,14,TRBV7-2,TRBJ1-5,CASSLAGGAKHQHF,TGTGCCAGCAGCTTAGCGGGGGGCGCGAAGCACCAGCATTTT
-,-,10,TRBV28,TRBJ2-7,CASSLNEQYF,TGTGCCAGCAGTTTGAACGAGCAGTACTTC
-,few,12,TRBV4-2,TRBJ1-1,CASSAYDLEAFF,TGTGCCAGCAGCGCCTACGACCTTGAAGCTTTCTTT
-,few,15,TRBV2,TRBJ2-5,CASSGLGQGQETQYF,TGTGCCAGCAGTGGGCTCGGACAAGGACAAGAGACCCAGTACTTC
-,-,15,TRBV5-1,TRBJ1-2,CASSLEQGRAYGYTF,TGCGCCAGCAGCTTGGAACAGGGTAGGGCCTATGGCTACACCTTC
TRBD1,-,16,TRBV28,TRBJ2-6,CASTSGTVSGANVLTF,TGTGCCAGCACATCCGGGACAGTCTCTGGGGCCAACGTCCTGACTTTC
-,few,15,TRBV4-3,TRBJ1-6,CASSQENQGNSPLHF,TGCGCCAGCAGCCAAGAGAACCAGGGTAATTCACCCCTCCACTTT
-,-,16,TRBV6-5,TRBJ2-7,CASSYSGGGTLYEQYF,TGTGCCAGCAGTTACTCAGGTGGCGGGACACTCTACGAGCAGTACTTC
-,many,16,TRBV4-1,TRBJ2-1,CASSHPVVAAYNEQFF,TGCGCCAGCAGCCACCCGGTGGTAGCGGCCTACAATGAGCAGTTCTTC
-,few,13,TRBV2,TRBJ2-7,CASSEWGGGEQYF,TGTGCCAGCAGTGAATGGGGTGGCGGCGAGCAGTACTTC
TRBD2,-,14,TRBV20-1,TRBJ2-3,CSALRAGRRDTQYF,TGCAGTGCTCTCCGAGCGGGGAGGCGAGATACGCAGTATTTT
-,few,12,TRBV20-1,TRBJ1-6,CSARPTNSPLHF,TGCAGTGCTAGGCCGACGAATTCACCCCTCCACTTT
-,many,16,TRBV11-2,TRBJ2-1,CASSLFWTASYNEQFF,TGTGCCAGCAGCTTATTCTGGACAGCATCCTACAATGAGCAGTTCTTC
-,-,14,TRBV5-1,TRBJ2-5,CASSLAGAEETQYF,TGCGCCAGCAGCTTGGCAGGGGCTGAAGAGACCCAGTACTTC
TRBD2,-,16,TRBV11-2,TRBJ2-7,CASSSSGGTPSYEQYF,TGTGCCAGCAGCTCAAGCGGGGGGACCCCTAGCTACGAGCAGTACTTC
TRBD1,-,14,TRBV12-3/TRBV12-4,TRBJ1-5,CASTRGGVNQPQHF,TGTGCCAGCACCAGGGGGGGGGTCAATCAGCCCCAGCATTTT
-,many,13,TRBV10-3,TRBJ1-5,CAIRQDSNQPQHF,TGTGCCATAAGACAAGACAGCAATCAGCCCCAGCATTTT
-,-,12,TRBV15,TRBJ2-3,CATSRPTDTQYF,TGTGCCACCAGCAGACCCACAGATACGCAGTATTTT
TRBD1,-,15,TRBV12-3/TRBV12-4,TRBJ2-7,CASSLIGQAGVEQYF,TGTGCCAGCAGTTTGATTGGACAGGCTGGGGTCGAGCAGTACTTC
TRBD1,few,13,TRBV29-1,TRBJ2-1,CSVRQGLIDEQFF,TGCAGCGTACGACAGGGGTTGATAGATGAGCAGTTCTTC
-,-,13,TRBV4-3,TRBJ1-1,CASSQGSGTEAFF,TGCGCCAGCAGCCAAGGTTCCGGGACTGAAGCTTTCTTT
-,-,13,TRBV15,TRBJ2-3,CATSRNSGDTQYF,TGTGCCACCAGTAGAAACTCGGGAGATACGCAGTATTTT
TRBD1,few,13,TRBV3-1,TRBJ1-5,CASSQSPGGTVNF,TGTGCCAGCAGCCAATCACCAGGGGGGACAGTCAATTTT
-,few,14,TRBV4-3,TRBJ2-7,CASSQVLGGDLENF,TGCGCCAGCAGCCAAGTTCTAGGTGGGGACTTAGAAAACTTC